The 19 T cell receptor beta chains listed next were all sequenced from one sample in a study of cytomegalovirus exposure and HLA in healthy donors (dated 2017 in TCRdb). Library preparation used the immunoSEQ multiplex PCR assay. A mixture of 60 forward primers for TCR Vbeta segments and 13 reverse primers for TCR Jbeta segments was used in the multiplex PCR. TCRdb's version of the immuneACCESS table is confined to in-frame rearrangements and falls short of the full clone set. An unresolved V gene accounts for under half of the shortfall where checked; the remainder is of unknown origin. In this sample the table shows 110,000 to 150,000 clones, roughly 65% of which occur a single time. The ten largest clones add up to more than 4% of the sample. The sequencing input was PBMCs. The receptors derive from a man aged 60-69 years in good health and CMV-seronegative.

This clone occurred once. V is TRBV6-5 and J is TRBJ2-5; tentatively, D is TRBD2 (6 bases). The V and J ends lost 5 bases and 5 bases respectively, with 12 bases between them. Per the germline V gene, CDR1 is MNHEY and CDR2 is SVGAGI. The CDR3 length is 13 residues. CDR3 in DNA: TGTGCCAGCAGTCGGAGGGCGGGCGAGACCCAGTACTTC. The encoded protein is CASSRRAGETQYF.

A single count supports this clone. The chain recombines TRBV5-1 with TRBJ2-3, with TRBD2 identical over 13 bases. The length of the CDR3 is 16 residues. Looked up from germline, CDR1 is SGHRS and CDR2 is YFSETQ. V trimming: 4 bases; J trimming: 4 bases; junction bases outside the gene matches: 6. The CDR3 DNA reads TGCGCCAGCAGCCCGGTTACTAGCGGGAGGGCAGATACGCAGTATTTT. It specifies CASSPVTSGRADTQYF.

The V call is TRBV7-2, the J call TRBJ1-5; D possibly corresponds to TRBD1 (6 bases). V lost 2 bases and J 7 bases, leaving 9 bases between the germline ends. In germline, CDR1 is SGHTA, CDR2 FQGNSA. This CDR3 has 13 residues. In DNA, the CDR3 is TGTGCCAGCAGCTTATTAGACAGGCAGCCCCAGCATTTT. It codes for CASSLLDRQPQHF. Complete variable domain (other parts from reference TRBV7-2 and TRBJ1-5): GAGVSQSPSNKVTEKGKDVELRCDPISGHTALYWYRQSLGQGLEFLIYFQGNSAPDKSGLPSDRFSAERTGGSVSTLTIQRTQQEDSAVYLCASSLLDRQPQHFGDGTRLSIL.

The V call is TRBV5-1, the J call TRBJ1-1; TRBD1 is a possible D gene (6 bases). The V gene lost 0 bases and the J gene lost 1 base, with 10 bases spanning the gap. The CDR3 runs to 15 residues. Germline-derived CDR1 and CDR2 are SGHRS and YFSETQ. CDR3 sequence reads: CASSLEVGQNTEAFF. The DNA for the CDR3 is TGCGCCAGCAGCTTGGAAGTGGGACAGAACACTGAAGCTTTCTTT.

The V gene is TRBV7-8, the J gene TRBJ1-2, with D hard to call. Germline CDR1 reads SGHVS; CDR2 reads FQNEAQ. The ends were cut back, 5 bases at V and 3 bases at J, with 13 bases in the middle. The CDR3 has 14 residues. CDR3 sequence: CASSLTRADYGYTF. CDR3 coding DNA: TGTGCCAGCAGCCTTACGAGGGCTGACTATGGCTACACCTTC.

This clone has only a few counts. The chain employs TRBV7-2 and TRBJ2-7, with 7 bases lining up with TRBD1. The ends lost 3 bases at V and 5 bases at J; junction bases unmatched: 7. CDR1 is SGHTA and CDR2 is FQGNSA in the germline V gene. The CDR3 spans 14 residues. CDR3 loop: CASSFEQGIHEQYF. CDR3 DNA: TGTGCCAGCAGCTTCGAACAGGGGATCCACGAGCAGTACTTC.

The CDR3 DNA follows: TGTGCCAGCTGGGGCCCTGAAGCTTTCTTT. This sequence encodes CASWGPEAFF. J is TRBJ1-1 and V is TRBV6-5; maybe TRBD1 (5 bases). V lost 8 bases and J lost 6, with 7 bases in between. Germline V CDR1 and CDR2: MNHEY, SVGAGI. The CDR3 runs 10 residues.

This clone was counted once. CDR3 DNA: TGTGCCAGTTCGCCCCGGGGGGGTGAGCAGTTCTTC. Its translation: CASSPRGGEQFF. This sequence joins TRBV19 and TRBJ2-1, with 8 bases lining up with TRBD2. The germline CDR1 and CDR2 sequences are LNHDA and SQIVND (reference sequence). V lost 8 bases, J lost 9 bases, and 6 bases stayed unmatched. CDR3 size: 12 residues.

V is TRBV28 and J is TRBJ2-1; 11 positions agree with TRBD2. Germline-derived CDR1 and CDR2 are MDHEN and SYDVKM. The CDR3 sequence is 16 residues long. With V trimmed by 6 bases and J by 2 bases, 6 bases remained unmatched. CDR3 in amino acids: CASSALAGGPYNEQFF. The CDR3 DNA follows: TGTGCCAGCAGCGCCTTAGCGGGAGGGCCCTACAATGAGCAGTTCTTC.

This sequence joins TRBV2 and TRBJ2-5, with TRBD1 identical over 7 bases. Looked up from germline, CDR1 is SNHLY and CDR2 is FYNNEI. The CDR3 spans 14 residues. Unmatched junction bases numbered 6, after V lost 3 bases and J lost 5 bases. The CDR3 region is CASSDTGVSETQYF. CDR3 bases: TGTGCCAGCAGTGACACAGGGGTCTCTGAGACCCAGTACTTC.

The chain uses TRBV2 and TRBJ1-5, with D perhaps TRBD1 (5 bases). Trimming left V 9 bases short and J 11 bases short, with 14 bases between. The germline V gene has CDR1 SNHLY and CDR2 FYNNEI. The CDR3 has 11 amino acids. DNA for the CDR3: TGTGCCAGTCGAGACGGGGGAGCCCAGCATTTT. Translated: CASRDGGAQHF.

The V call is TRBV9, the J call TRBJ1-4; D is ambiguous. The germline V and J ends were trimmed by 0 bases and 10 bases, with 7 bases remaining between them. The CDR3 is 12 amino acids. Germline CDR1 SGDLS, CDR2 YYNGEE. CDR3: CASSVGAGKLFF. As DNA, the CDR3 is TGTGCCAGCAGCGTAGGGGCAGGAAAACTGTTTTTT.

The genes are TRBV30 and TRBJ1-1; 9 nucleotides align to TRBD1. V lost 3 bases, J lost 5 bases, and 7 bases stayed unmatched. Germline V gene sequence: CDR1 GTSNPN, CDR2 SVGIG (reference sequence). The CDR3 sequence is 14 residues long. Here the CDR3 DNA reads TGTGCCTGGAGCCCCGACAGGGGGGAGACTGAAGCTTTCTTT. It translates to CAWSPDRGETEAFF.

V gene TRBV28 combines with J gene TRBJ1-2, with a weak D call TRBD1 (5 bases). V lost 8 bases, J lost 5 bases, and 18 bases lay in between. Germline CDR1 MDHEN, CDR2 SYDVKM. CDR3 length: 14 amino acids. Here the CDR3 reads CASVPGLKWYGYTF. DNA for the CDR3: TGTGCCAGCGTCCCGGGACTCAAGTGGTATGGCTACACCTTC.

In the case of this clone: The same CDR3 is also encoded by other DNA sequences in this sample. The CDR3 protein is CASSFGLAYTDTQYF. In DNA form, the CDR3 reads TGTGCCAGCAGCTTTGGACTGGCGTACACAGATACGCAGTATTTT. The chain has TRBV11-3 and TRBJ2-3, with D perhaps TRBD2 (5 bases). Looked up from germline, CDR1 is SGHNT and CDR2 is YENEEA. The V end lost 3 bases, the J end lost 2 bases, and 12 bases lay between the germline ends. The CDR3 is 15 residues long.

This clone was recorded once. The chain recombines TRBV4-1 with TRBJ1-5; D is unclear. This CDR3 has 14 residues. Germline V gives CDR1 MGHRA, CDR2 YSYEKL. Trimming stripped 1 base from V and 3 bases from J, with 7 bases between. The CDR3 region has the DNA TGCGCCAGCAGCCAAGGGGAGCTCAATCAGCCCCAGCATTTT. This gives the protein CASSQGELNQPQHF.

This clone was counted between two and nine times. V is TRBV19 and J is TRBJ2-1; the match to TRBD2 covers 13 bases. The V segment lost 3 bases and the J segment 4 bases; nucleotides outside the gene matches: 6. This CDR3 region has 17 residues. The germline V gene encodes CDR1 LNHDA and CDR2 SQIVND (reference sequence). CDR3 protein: CASSILGLAGAYNEQFF. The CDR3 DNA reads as TGTGCCAGTAGTATTCTCGGACTAGCGGGAGCTTACAATGAGCAGTTCTTC.

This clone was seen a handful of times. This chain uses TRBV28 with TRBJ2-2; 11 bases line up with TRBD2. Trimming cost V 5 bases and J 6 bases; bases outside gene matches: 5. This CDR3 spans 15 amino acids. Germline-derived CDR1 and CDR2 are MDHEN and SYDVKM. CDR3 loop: CASSSSGRAPGELFF. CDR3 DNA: TGTGCCAGCAGTAGTAGCGGGAGGGCCCCCGGGGAGCTGTTTTTT. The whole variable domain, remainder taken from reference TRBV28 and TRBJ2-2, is DVKVTQSSRYLVKRTGEKVFLECVQDMDHENMFWYRQDPGLGLRLIYFSYDVKMKEKGDIPEGYSVSREKKERFSLILESASTNQTSMYLCASSSSGRAPGELFFGEGSRLTVL.

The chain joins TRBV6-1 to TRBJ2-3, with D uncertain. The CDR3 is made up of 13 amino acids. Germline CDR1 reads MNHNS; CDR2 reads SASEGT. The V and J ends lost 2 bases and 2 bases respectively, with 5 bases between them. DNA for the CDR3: TGTGCCAGCAGTGAATCGTACACAGATACGCAGTATTTT. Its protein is CASSESYTDTQYF.